These 14 T cell receptor beta chains were all obtained from the same sample, sequenced in a study of blood T cells in healthy people across ages (dated by TCRdb to between 2014 and 2017). Libraries came from 5' RACE. The sequencer listed for this sample is Illumina HiSeq 2500. A second about 7 to 12 cycle PCR used a sample-barcoded 5' primer and a J-beta primer mix. TCRdb reprocessing: public reads trimmed at Q25 with fastp, clones called with MiXCR, in-frame beta chains kept. Merged by CDR3 protein, the rows form single entries marked with the most common genes and DNA. The sample yields over 1.5 million distinct CDR3 sequences; about 50% were counted once. The ten largest clonotypes hold 2.1% of the sample. The sequenced material came from blood. The receptors originated from a woman between 35 and 50 years old in good health.

In its sample, this clonotype was seen a few times. Here the CDR3 DNA reads TGTGCCAGCAGCGCGTGGGGGACAGGGCTGTTCTTC. This translates into CASSAWGTGLFF. The gene calls are TRBV7-9 and TRBJ2-1, with TRBD1 identical over 9 bases. The J segment lost 15 bases and the V segment lost 5 bases, leaving 8 bases of the junction unmatched. This CDR3 comprises 12 residues. CDR1 and CDR2 (germline): SEHNR, FQNEAQ (reference sequence).

The J gene is TRBJ2-1, the V gene TRBV7-2; D may be TRBD1 (5 bases). Trimming removed 2 bases at V and 13 bases at J, with 18 bases between. CDR3 length: 14 residues. Germline assignment: CDR1 SGHTA and CDR2 FQGNSA. CDR3 region: CASSLRGREQTQFF. CDR3 DNA: TGTGCCAGCAGCTTAAGGGGCAGGGAACAGACCCAGTTCTTC.

This clonotype was recorded only once. The rearrangement links TRBV2 to TRBJ1-2; D not resolved. Trimming took off 4 bases at V and 4 bases at J, with 10 bases between the two ends. The CDR3 loop spans 13 amino acids. Germline V gene sequence: CDR1 SNHLY, CDR2 FYNNEI. CDR3 residues: CASSGTSTYGYTF. The CDR3 nucleotides read TGTGCCAGCAGTGGGACGTCAACCTATGGCTACACCTTC.

The gene calls are TRBV20-1 and TRBJ2-3, with 9 bases identical to TRBD2. V lost 5 bases to trimming and J lost 2 bases; unmatched junction nucleotides: 8. The CDR3 has 15 amino acids. The germline CDR1 and CDR2 sequences are DFQATT and SNEGSKA (reference sequence). This chain's CDR3 is CSAPTSGRLTDTQYF. In DNA form, the CDR3 reads TGCAGTGCTCCTACTAGCGGGCGGCTCACAGATACGCAGTATTTT.

CDR3 sequence (DNA): TGTGCCAGCAGGGGGGACAGGGTAGGGCGCAACTATGGCTACACCTTC. The encoded protein is CASRGDRVGRNYGYTF. V is TRBV2 and J is TRBJ1-2; 9 positions agree with TRBD1. Per the germline V gene, CDR1 is SNHLY and CDR2 is FYNNEI. Unmatched junction bases numbered 10, after V lost 6 bases and J lost 2 bases. The CDR3 spans 16 residues.

The chain links TRBV6-2 or TRBV6-3 to TRBJ1-6; D is undetermined. V dropped 2 bases and J dropped 15 bases, with 20 bases sitting between them. The CDR3 length is 15 residues. CDR1 is MNHEY and CDR2 is SVGEGT in the germline V gene. The CDR3: CASSYGGEVWAVLHF. CDR3 in DNA: TGTGCCAGCAGTTACGGCGGGGAAGTTTGGGCGGTCCTCCACTTT.

This chain joins TRBV28 and TRBJ2-1; TRBD1 agrees at 7 bases. The CDR3 covers 14 residues. From germline, CDR1 is MDHEN and CDR2 SYDVKM. Trimming removed 6 bases from V and 5 bases from J; junction bases left unmatched: 7. The CDR3 is CASRPGTANNEQFF. Written as DNA, the CDR3 is TGTGCCAGCAGACCCGGGACAGCTAACAATGAGCAGTTCTTC.

This chain joins TRBV14 and TRBJ2-3; D uncertain. V was cut by 0 bases and J by 5 bases, with 12 bases left in between. The CDR3 spans 15 residues. From germline, CDR1 is SGHDN and CDR2 FVKESK. The CDR3 coding sequence is TGTGCCAGCAGCCAAGACCCCTACTCCGGAGATACGCAGTATTTT. Encoded protein: CASSQDPYSGDTQYF.

This clonotype was counted only a few times. V and J are TRBV7-2 and TRBJ2-7; D remains ambiguous. The CDR3 spans 15 residues. CDR1 is SGHTA, CDR2 FQGNSA, per germline. V was cut by 0 bases and J by 0 bases, with 9 bases left in between. The CDR3 nucleotides are TGTGCCAGCAGCTTAGCCGCCTCGCCCTCCTACGAGCAGTACTTC. Encoded protein: CASSLAASPSYEQYF.

This chain joins TRBV6-2 or TRBV6-3 and TRBJ2-7; perhaps TRBD2 as D (6 bases). Germline CDR1 MNHEY, CDR2 SVGEGT. The ends were cut back, 7 bases at V and 2 bases at J, with 18 bases in the middle. CDR3 size: 15 residues. In DNA, the CDR3 is TGTGCCAGCACCGACTTTAAGGGCGGGACCTACGAGCAGTACTTC. Translated, it gives CASTDFKGGTYEQYF.

This chain connects TRBV11-2 to TRBJ2-1, with 8 bases lining up with TRBD2. The CDR3 is made up of 17 amino acids. V was clipped by 5 bases and J by 5 bases; unmatched bases: 14. In germline, CDR1 is SGHAT, CDR2 FQNNGV. The CDR3 here is CASSPETAGDADNEQFF. The CDR3 region has the DNA TGTGCCAGCAGCCCAGAAACAGCGGGGGACGCCGACAATGAGCAGTTCTTC.

This chain uses TRBV2 with TRBJ2-2, with 9 bases lining up with TRBD1. This CDR3 comprises 15 residues. Trimming cost V 8 bases and J 5 bases; bases outside gene matches: 9. Germline V gene lookup returns CDR1 SNHLY and CDR2 FYNNEI. DNA for the CDR3: TGTGCCAGCCTAAGACAGGGGGTTAGGACCGGGGAGCTGTTTTTT. Protein product: CASLRQGVRTGELFF.

The rearrangement joins TRBV6-5 to TRBJ2-7, with D perhaps TRBD1 (6 bases). Trimming cost V 5 bases and J 4 bases, with 12 bases left between them. The CDR3 runs to 13 residues. Germline lookup yields CDR1 MNHEY and CDR2 SVGAGI. The CDR3 DNA sequence: TGTGCCAGCAGTGGGGACATCGGATACGAGCAGTACTTC. The encoded protein is CASSGDIGYEQYF.

The chain joins TRBV27 to TRBJ1-4; 7 nucleotides align to TRBD1. Trimming cost V 3 bases and J 8 bases; bases outside gene matches: 12. CDR3 size: 16 residues. The V gene's germline CDR1 is MNHEY and CDR2 SMNVEV (reference sequence). The DNA of the CDR3 is TGTGCCAGCAGTTTCCTCGCGACAGGGACCGACGAAAAACTGTTTTTT. Amino acid sequence: CASSFLATGTDEKLFF. Combining the CDR3 with reference TRBV27 and TRBJ1-4 gives the whole variable domain EAQVTQNPRYLITVTGKKLTVTCSQNMNHEYMSWYRQDPGLGLRQIYYSMNVEVTDKGDVPEGYKVSRKEKRNFPLILESPSPNQTSLYFCASSFLATGTDEKLFFGSGTQLSVL.